This paragraph covers one TCR beta chain sequence. The CDR3 totals 15 residues. Germline V gene lookup returns CDR1 MDHEN and CDR2 SYDVKM. V gave up 8 bases and J gave up 0 bases; unmatched junction bases: 8. This sample is part of a study of shared clonotypes between healthy human individuals. Assay execution proceeded at the deep level. Genomic DNA from each subset was divided evenly over several immunoSEQ plates. Among the unsorted PBMC samples, replicate PCRs used 300 ng DNA, some 30,000 T cell genomes. Ten immunoSEQ deep assay plates were used to sequence the DNA of unsorted PBMCs. Here immunoSEQ multiplex PCR was the method, and the copy in TCRdb shows in-frame clones only, minus some. The data show about 490,000 clones, about 72% seen once.

Material: PBMCs. The TCR originated in a woman between 40 and 55 years old in good health. Some clones in this sample may be carry-over from other donors' samples. This rearrangement joins TRBV28 to TRBJ2-3; TRBD1 agrees at 7 bases. CDR3 region: CASGRQGSSTDTQYF. The CDR3 DNA is TGTGCCAGCGGCAGACAGGGTTCTAGCACAGATACGCAGTATTTT.